This TCR beta chain was sequenced during a study of Graves' ophthalmopathy and Graves' hyperthyroidism. Amplified TCR beta CDR3 regions were obtained using RNA transcripts as template. In the first round, RT-PCR was carried out with HTBI primers, and a multiplex PCR formed the second round. One entry per CDR3 protein, called by TCRdb with MiXCR from the multiplex PCR reads. The table records tens of thousands of distinct CDR3 sequences, approximately 52% of them present only once. CDR3 length equals 13 residues. With 6 bases clipped from V and 7 bases from J, the junction kept 6 bases outside the gene matches. Germline V lookup: CDR1 DFQATT, CDR2 SNEGSKA (reference sequence). Certain patients were not enrolled. These were patients with other autoimmune diseases, uncontrolled infections, pregnancy or lactation. Orbital computed tomography and thyroid ultrasound, along with TRAb, serum thyroxine and clinical symptoms, underpinned diagnosis.

The TCR originated in an adult man with Graves' ophthalmopathy. What was sequenced was peripheral blood. This chain joins TRBV20-1 and TRBJ1-6; TRBD1 matches 7 bases. The CDR3 protein is CSAGETGNSPLHF. CDR3 nucleotide sequence: TGCAGTGCGGGTGAGACAGGGAATTCACCCCTCCACTTT.